One sample yielded the 7 T cell receptor beta chains listed below, sequenced in a study of T cell changes during pregnancy in multiple sclerosis. Assay used: immunoSEQ multiplex PCR; TCRdb lists only in-frame clones, some missing. The data contain around 30,000 clones, 70% to 90% of them singletons. Sequenced here: CD8+ T cells from peripheral blood mononuclear cells, sampled in the third trimester of pregnancy. These receptors were taken from a female donor with multiple sclerosis, enrolled in a pregnancy study.

This sequence joins TRBV4-1 and TRBJ2-7, with a possible D match to TRBD1 (6 bases). This CDR3 spans 15 amino acids. Deletions cut 1 base from V and 0 bases from J, with 10 bases between. The germline CDR1 and CDR2 sequences are MGHRA and YSYEKL. CDR3 DNA sequence: TGCGCCAGCAGCCAAGTACAGGGAAGCTCCTACGAGCAGTACTTC. It yields the protein CASSQVQGSSYEQYF.

The rearrangement links TRBV6-4 to TRBJ2-7; 9 bases agree with TRBD1. This CDR3 contains 14 residues. Losses at the gene ends were 5 bases for V and 6 bases for J; bases not matched to a gene: 8. The V gene's germline CDR1 is MRHNA and CDR2 SNTAGT. The CDR3 sequence is CASSTGGDPGEQYF. DNA for the CDR3: TGTGCCAGCAGTACAGGGGGCGATCCCGGCGAGCAGTACTTC.

This clone was counted once. The chain has TRBV14 and TRBJ2-7; D perhaps matches TRBD1 (6 bases). The CDR3 totals 15 residues. The V gene's germline CDR1 is SGHDN and CDR2 FVKESK. V was clipped by 0 bases and J by 2 bases, with 11 bases between them. This chain's CDR3 is CASSQDLTGTYEQYF. Here the CDR3 DNA reads TGTGCCAGCAGCCAAGATTTAACAGGGACCTACGAGCAGTACTTC.

This chain uses TRBV5-1 with TRBJ2-3; 11 positions match TRBD1. The CDR3 is 16 residues long. Germline assignment: CDR1 SGHRS and CDR2 YFSETQ. V lost 4 bases to trimming and J lost 2 bases; unmatched junction nucleotides: 6. The CDR3 DNA is TGCGCCAGCAGCGTCGGACAGGGGGCCAACACAGATACGCAGTATTTT. It specifies CASSVGQGANTDTQYF.

V and J are TRBV15 and TRBJ2-1; D not resolved. Trimming shortened V by 1 base and J by 4 bases, and 2 bases separated the two germline ends. The V gene's germline CDR1 is LNHNV and CDR2 YYDKDF (reference sequence). The CDR3 contains 12 residues. The CDR3 region has the DNA TGTGCCACCAGCAGAGCGTACAATGAGCAGTTCTTC. It encodes CATSRAYNEQFF.

The chain couples TRBV30 to TRBJ1-1; 7 positions match TRBD1. The V segment lost 1 base and the J segment 5 bases; nucleotides outside the gene matches: 7. The CDR3 length is 14 residues. CDR1 GTSNPN and CDR2 SVGIG come from the germline V gene (reference sequence). CDR3 sequence: CAWSGTGGGTEAFF. In nucleotides, the CDR3 is TGTGCCTGGAGTGGGACAGGAGGGGGAACTGAAGCTTTCTTT.

The chain joins TRBV14 to TRBJ1-2, with D possibly being TRBD1 (6 bases). Germline-derived CDR1 and CDR2 are SGHDN and FVKESK. With 3 bases removed from V and 6 bases from J, the gap between germline ends came to 11 bases. There are 13 residues in the CDR3. CDR3 in DNA: TGTGCCAGCAGCCACGGGGGGCTGGATGGCTACACCTTC. This codes for CASSHGGLDGYTF. Together with reference TRBV14 and TRBJ1-2, the CDR3 gives the full variable domain: EAGVTQFPSHSVIEKGQTVTLRCDPISGHDNLYWYRRVMGKEIKFLLHFVKESKQDESGMPNNRFLAERTGGTYSTLKVQPAELEDSGVYFCASSHGGLDGYTFGSGTRLTVV.